The clone carrying this T cell receptor beta chain was recorded only once. This specimen belongs to a study of identifying expanded T cells in peripheral blood. The V end lost 1 base, the J end lost 2 bases, and 15 bases lay between the germline ends. Germline V gene sequence: CDR1 SGHNT, CDR2 YYREEE (reference sequence). This CDR3 has 16 residues. Only in-frame clones appear in the TCRdb table, and some are missing; sequencing was by immunoSEQ multiplex PCR. The sample records about 89,000 clones, about 90% being singletons. V gene TRBV5-4 combines with J gene TRBJ1-1; D unclear. The specimen was blood. This TCR was sampled from a person between 18 and 75 years old in good health. The CDR3 sequence is CASSLLQSAINTEAFF. The DNA of the CDR3 is TGTGCCAGCAGCTTGCTTCAGTCCGCAATTAACACTGAAGCTTTCTTT.